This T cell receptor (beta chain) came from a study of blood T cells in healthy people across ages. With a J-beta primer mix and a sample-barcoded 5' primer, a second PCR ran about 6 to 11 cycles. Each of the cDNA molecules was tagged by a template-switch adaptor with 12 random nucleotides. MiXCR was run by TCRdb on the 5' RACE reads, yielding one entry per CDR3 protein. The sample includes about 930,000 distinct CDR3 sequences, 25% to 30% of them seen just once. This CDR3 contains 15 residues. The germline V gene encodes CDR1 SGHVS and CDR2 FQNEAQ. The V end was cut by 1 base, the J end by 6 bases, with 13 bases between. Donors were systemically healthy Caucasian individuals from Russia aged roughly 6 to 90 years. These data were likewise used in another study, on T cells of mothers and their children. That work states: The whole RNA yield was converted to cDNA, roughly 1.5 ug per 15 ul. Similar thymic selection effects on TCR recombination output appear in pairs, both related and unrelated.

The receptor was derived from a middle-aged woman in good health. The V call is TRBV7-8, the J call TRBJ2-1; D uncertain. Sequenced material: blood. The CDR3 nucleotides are TGTGCCAGCAGCTTAGTTGGGGTTGTGTGCAATGAGCAGTTCTTC. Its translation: CASSLVGVVCNEQFF.